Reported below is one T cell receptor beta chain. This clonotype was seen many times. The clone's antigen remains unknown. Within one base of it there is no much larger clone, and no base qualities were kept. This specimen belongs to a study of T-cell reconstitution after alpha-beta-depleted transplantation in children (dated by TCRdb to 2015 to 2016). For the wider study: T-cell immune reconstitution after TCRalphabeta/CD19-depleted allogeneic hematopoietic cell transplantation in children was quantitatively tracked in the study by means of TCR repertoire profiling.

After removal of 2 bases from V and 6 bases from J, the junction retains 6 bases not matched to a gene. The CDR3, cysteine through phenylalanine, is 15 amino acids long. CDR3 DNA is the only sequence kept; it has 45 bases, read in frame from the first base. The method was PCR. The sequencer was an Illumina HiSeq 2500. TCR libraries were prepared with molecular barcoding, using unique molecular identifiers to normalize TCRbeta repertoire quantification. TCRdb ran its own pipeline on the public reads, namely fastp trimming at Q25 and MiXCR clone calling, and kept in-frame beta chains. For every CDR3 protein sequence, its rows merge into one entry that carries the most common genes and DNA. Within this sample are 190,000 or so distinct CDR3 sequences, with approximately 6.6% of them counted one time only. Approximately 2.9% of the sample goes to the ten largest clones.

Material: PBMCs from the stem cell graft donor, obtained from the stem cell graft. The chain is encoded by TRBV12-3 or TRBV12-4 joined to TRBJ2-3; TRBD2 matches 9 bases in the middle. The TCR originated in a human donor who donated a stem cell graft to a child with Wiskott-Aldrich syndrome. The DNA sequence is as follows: TGTGCCAGCAGTTTATCTAGCGGGACTCGCGATACGCAGTATTTT. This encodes CASSLSSGTRDTQYF.